This T cell receptor beta chain originates from a study of OX40 agonist ivuxolimab in advanced cancers. Turning to the study itself: Partial responses were seen in three patients, one with hepatocellular carcinoma and two with cutaneous melanoma. Notes on the study in general: CD8+ T cells showed, on average, more clonal expansion than CD4+ cells. Normalized T-cell clonal expansion was also low in a subset of nonresponders.

In regard to this clone: Antigen: not known.

Per the germline V gene, CDR1 is SQVTM and CDR2 is ANQGSEA. The CDR3 is 14 amino acids. The junction had 10 bases not matched to a gene; V was cut back by 6 bases and J by 3 bases. Some clones are missing from TCRdb's copy, which holds only in-frame ones; the method was immunoSEQ multiplex PCR. Counted here are approximately 31,000 clones, around 87% occurring once; the ten biggest clones make up 25%. Collection of blood occurred at baseline, at cycle 4 day 1, and at cycle 7 day 1. This chain uses TRBV29-1 with TRBJ1-1; 7 bases line up with TRBD1. The sequencing here drew on CD4+ or CD8+ T cells sorted from blood, taken in a trial of the OX40 agonist ivuxolimab. The receptor comes from an adult with an advanced solid tumor such as melanoma, head and neck, liver or kidney cancer. The CDR3 nucleotides read TGCAGCGTGGGGGAGGGGGCACGGGACACTGAAGCTTTCTTT. It translates to CSVGEGARDTEAFF.